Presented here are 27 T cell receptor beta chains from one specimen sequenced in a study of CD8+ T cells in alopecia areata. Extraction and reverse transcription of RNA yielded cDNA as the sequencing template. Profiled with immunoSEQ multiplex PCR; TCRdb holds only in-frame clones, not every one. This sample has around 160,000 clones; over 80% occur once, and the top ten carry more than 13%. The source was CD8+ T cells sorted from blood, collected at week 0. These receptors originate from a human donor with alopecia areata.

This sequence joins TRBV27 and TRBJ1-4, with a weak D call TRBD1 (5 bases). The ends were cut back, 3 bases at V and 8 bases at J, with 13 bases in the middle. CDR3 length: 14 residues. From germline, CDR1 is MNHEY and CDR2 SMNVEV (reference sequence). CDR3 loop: CASSFDSGIEKLFF. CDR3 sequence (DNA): TGTGCCAGCAGTTTTGACAGCGGAATCGAAAAACTGTTTTTT. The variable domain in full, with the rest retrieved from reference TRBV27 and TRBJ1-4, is EAQVTQNPRYLITVTGKKLTVTCSQNMNHEYMSWYRQDPGLGLRQIYYSMNVEVTDKGDVPEGYKVSRKEKRNFPLILESPSPNQTSLYFCASSFDSGIEKLFFGSGTQLSVL.

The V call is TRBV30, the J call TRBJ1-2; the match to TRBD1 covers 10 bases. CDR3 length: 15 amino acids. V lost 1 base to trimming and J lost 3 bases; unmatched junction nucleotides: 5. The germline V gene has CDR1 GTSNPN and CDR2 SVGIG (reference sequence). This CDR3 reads CAWSDPTGGDYGYTF. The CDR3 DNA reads TGTGCCTGGAGTGATCCGACAGGGGGCGACTATGGCTACACCTTC. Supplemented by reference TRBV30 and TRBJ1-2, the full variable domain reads SQTIHQWPATLVQPVGSPLSLECTVEGTSNPNLYWYRQAAGRGLQLLFYSVGIGQISSEVPQNLSASRPQDRQFILSSKKLLLSDSGFYLCAWSDPTGGDYGYTFGSGTRLTVV.

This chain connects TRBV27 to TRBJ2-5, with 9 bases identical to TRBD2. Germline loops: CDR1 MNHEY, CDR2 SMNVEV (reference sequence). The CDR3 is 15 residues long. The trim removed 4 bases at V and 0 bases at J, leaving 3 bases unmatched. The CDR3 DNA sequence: TGTGCCAGCAGTTCAACTAGCGGGTACCAAGAGACCCAGTACTTC. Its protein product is CASSSTSGYQETQYF.

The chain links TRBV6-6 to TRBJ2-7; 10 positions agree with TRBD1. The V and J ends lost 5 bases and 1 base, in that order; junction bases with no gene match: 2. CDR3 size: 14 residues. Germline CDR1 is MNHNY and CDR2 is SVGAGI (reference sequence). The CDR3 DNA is TGTGCCAGCAGTAGGGACAGGGGTTCCTACGAGCAGTACTTC. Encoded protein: CASSRDRGSYEQYF.

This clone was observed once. CDR3 in DNA: TGTGCCAGCAGCTTAAATCGGGCGAACACTGAAGCTTTCTTT. Translating it yields CASSLNRANTEAFF. V usage is TRBV7-6 and J usage is TRBJ1-1; D is unresolved. The V and J ends lost 2 bases and 1 base respectively, with 8 bases between them. CDR3 length equals 14 residues. In germline, CDR1 is SGHVS, CDR2 FNYEAQ.

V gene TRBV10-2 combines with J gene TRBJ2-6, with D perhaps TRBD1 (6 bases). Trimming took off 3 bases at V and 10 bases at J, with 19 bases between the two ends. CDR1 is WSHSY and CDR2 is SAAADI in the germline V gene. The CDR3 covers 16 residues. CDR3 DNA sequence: TGCGCCAGCAGTGACACAGGGTGGACATCCGAAAACGTCCTGACTTTC. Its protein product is CASSDTGWTSENVLTF.

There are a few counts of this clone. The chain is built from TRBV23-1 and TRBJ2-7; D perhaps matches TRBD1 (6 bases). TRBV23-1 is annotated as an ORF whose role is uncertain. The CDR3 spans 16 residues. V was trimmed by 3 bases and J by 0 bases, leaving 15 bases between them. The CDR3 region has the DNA TGCGCCAGCAGTCACTTCCCCGGGACACCCTCCTACGAGCAGTACTTC. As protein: CASSHFPGTPSYEQYF.

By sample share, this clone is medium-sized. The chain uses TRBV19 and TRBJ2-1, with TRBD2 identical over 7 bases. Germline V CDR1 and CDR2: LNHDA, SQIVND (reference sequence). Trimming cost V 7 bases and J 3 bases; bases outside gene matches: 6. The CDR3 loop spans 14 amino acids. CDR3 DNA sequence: TGTGCCAGTACGATGGGGGGGGACTACAATGAGCAGTTCTTC. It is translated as CASTMGGDYNEQFF.

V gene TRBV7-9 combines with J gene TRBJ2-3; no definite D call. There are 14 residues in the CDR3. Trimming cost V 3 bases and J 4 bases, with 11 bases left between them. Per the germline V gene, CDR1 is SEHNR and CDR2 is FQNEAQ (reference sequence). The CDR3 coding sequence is TGTGCCAGCAGCTTCGATGCCTCCGCAGATACGCAGTATTTT. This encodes CASSFDASADTQYF.

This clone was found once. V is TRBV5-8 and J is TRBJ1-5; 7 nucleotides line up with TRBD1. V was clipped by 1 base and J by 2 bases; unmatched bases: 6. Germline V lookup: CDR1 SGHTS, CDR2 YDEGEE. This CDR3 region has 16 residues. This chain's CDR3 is CASSLQTGIGNQPQHF. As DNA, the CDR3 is TGTGCCAGCAGCTTGCAGACAGGGATTGGCAATCAGCCCCAGCATTTT.

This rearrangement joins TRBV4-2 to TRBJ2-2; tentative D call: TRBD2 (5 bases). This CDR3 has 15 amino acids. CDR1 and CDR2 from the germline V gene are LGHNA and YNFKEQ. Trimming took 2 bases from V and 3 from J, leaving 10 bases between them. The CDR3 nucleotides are TGTGCCAGCAGCCAACGAGGGCCGGACACCGGGGAGCTGTTTTTT. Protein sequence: CASSQRGPDTGELFF.

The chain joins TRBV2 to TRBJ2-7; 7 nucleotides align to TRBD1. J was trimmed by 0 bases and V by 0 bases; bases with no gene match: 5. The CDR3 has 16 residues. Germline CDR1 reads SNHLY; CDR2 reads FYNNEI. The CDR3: CASSEAPAGGSYEQYF. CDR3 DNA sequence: TGTGCCAGCAGTGAAGCGCCAGCAGGGGGCTCCTACGAGCAGTACTTC.

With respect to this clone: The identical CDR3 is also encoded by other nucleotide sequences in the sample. CDR3 residues: CASSQVTGSSYEQYF. The CDR3 DNA is TGCGCCAGCAGCCAAGTGACAGGTAGCTCCTACGAGCAGTACTTC. The J gene is TRBJ2-7, the V gene TRBV4-1; a possible D gene is TRBD1 (6 bases). The V end was cut by 1 base, the J end by 0 bases, with 10 bases between. CDR3 size: 15 residues. Germline CDR1 is MGHRA and CDR2 is YSYEKL.

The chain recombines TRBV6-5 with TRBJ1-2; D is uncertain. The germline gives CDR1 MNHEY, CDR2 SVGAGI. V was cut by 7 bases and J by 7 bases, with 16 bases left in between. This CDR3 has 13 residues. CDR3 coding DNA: TGTGCCAGCAAACTAGGATTCATGGGTGGCTACACCTTC. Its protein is CASKLGFMGGYTF.

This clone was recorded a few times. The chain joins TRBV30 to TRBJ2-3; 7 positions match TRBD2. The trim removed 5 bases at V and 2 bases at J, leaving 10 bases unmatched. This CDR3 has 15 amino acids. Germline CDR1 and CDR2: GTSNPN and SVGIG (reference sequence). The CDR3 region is CAWGEGSKHTDTQYF. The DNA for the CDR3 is TGTGCCTGGGGGGAGGGCAGTAAACACACAGATACGCAGTATTTT.

DNA for the CDR3: TGTGCCAGCAGTTCCCTCGACAGGACATACAACTACGAGCAGTACTTC. This translates into CASSSLDRTYNYEQYF. The rearrangement joins TRBV27 to TRBJ2-7, with a weak D call TRBD1 (6 bases). This CDR3 spans 16 amino acids. Deletions cut 4 bases from V and 3 bases from J, with 19 bases between. Germline values: CDR1 MNHEY, CDR2 SMNVEV (reference sequence).

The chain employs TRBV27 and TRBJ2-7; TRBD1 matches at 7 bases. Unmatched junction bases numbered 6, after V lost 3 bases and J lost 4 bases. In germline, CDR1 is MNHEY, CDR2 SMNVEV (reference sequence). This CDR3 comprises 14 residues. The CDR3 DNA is TGTGCCAGCAGTTTGAAGGGGGCGGCATACGAGCAGTACTTC. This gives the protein CASSLKGAAYEQYF.

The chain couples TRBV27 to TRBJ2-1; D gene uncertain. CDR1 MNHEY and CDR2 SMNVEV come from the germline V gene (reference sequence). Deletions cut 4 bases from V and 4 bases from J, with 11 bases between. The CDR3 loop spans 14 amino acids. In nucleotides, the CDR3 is TGTGCCAGCAGTTCCTTAGGGTCTTACAATGAGCAGTTCTTC. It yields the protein CASSSLGSYNEQFF.

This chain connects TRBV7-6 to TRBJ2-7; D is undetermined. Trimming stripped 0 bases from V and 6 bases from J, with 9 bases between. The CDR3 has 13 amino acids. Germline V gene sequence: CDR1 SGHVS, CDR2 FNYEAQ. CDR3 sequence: CASSLAGNSEQYF. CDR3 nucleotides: TGTGCCAGCAGCTTAGCGGGGAATAGCGAGCAGTACTTC.

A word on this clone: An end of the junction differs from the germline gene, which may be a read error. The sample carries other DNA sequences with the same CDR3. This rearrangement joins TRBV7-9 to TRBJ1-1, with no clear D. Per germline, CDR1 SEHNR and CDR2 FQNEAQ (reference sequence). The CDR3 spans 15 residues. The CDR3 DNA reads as TGTGCCAGCAGCTTATCGGAACGGATGAACACTGAGGCTTTCTTT. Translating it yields CASSLSERMNTEAFF.

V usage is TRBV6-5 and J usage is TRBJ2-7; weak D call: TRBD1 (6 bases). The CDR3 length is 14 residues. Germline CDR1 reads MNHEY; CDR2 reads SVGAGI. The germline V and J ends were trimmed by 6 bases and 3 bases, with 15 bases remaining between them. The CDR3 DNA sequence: TGTGCCAGCAGCGTGGGCAGGGGCCGCTACGAGCAGTACTTC. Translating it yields CASSVGRGRYEQYF.

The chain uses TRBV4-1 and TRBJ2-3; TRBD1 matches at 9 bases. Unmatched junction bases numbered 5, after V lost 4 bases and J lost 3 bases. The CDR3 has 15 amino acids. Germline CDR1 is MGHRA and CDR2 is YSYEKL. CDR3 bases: TGCGCCAGCAGCCGAGGGACAGGGTCTACAGATACGCAGTATTTT. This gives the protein CASSRGTGSTDTQYF.

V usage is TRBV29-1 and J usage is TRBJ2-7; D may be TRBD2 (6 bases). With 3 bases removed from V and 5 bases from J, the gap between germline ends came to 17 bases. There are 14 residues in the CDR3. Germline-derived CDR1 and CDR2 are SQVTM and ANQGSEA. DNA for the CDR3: TGCAGCGTTGATTCGGGGGTGTGGACGAACGAGCAGTACTTC. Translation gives CSVDSGVWTNEQYF.

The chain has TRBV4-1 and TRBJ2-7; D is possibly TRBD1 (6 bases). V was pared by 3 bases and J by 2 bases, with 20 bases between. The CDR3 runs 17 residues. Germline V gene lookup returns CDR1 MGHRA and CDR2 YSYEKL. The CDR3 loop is CASSQNPQGQITYEQYF. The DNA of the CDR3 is TGCGCCAGCAGCCAGAATCCCCAGGGACAAATCACCTACGAGCAGTACTTC.

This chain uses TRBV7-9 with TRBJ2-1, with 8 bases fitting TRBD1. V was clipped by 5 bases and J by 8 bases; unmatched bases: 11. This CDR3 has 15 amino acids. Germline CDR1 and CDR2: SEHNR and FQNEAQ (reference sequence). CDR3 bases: TGTGCCAGCAGCCCTACGGACAGGGAAGGGGATGAGCAGTTCTTC. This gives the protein CASSPTDREGDEQFF.

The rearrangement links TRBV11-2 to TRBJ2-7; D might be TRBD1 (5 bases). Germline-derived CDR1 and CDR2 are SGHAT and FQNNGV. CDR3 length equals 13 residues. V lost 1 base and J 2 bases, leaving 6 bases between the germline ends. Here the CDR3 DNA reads TGTGCCAGCAGCTTAGGACAGACCTACGAGCAGTACTTC. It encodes CASSLGQTYEQYF.

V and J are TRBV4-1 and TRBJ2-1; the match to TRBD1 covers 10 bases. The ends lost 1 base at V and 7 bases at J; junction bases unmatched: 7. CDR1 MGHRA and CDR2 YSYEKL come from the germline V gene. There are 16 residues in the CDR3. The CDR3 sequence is CASSQVRQGAGNEQFF. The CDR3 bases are TGCGCCAGCAGCCAAGTTCGACAGGGGGCAGGTAATGAGCAGTTCTTC.